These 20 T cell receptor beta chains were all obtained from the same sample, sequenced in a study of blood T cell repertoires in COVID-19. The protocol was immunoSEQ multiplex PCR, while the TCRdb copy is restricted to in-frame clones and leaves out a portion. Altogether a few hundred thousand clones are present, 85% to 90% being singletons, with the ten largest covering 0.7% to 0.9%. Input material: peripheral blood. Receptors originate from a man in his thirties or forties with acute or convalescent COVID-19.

CDR3 nucleotide sequence: TGTGCCAGCAGCGTAGGTAGCGGGGGGGCAGGAAATGAGCAGTTCTTC. Translation: CASSVGSGGAGNEQFF. The rearrangement links TRBV9 to TRBJ2-1; 11 nucleotides agree with TRBD2. J was trimmed by 7 bases and V by 0 bases; bases with no gene match: 6. This CDR3 spans 16 amino acids. Germline lookup yields CDR1 SGDLS and CDR2 YYNGEE.

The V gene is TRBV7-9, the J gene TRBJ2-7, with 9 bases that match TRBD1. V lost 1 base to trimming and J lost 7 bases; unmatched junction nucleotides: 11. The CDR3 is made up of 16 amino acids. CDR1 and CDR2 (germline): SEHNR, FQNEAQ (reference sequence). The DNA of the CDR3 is TGTGCCAGCAGCTTAGTTCTACAACAGGGGGCGTGGGAGCAGTACTTC. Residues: CASSLVLQQGAWEQYF. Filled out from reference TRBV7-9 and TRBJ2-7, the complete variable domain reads DTGVSQNPRHKITKRGQNVTFRCDPISEHNRLYWYRQTLGQGPEFLTYFQNEAQLEKSRLLSDRFSAERPKGSFSTLEIQRTEQGDSAMYLCASSLVLQQGAWEQYFGPGTRLTVT.

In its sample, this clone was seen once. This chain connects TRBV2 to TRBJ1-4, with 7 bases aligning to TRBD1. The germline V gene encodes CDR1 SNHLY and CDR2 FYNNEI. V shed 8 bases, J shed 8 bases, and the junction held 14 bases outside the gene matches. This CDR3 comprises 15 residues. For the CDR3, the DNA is TGTGCCAGCGCGGGGACAGCCAAGGTATACGAAAAACTGTTTTTT. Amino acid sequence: CASAGTAKVYEKLFF.

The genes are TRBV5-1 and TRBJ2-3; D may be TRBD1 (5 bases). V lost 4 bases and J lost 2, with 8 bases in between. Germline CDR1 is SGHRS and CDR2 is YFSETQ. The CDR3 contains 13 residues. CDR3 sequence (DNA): TGCGCCAGCAGCCTAGGGGCCACAGATACGCAGTATTTT. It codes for CASSLGATDTQYF.

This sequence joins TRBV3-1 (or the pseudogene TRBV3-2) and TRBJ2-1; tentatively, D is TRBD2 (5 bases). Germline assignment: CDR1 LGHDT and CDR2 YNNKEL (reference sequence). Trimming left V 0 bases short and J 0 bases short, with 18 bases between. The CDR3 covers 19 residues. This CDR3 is CASSQDAGLADYSYNEQFF. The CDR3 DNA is TGTGCCAGCAGCCAAGATGCTGGGCTAGCAGACTACTCCTACAATGAGCAGTTCTTC.

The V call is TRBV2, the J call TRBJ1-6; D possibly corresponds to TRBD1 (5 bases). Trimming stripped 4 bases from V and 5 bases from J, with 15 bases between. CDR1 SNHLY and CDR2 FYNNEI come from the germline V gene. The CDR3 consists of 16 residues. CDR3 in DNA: TGTGCCAGCAGTGGATATCAGGGTCGGGATAATTCACCCCTCCACTTT. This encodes CASSGYQGRDNSPLHF.

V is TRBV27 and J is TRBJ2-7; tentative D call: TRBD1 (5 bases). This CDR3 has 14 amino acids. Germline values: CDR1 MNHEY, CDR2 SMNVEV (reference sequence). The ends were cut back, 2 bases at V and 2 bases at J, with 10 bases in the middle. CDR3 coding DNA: TGTGCCAGCAGTTTAGGTGACAGAGCCTACGAGCAGTACTTC. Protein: CASSLGDRAYEQYF.

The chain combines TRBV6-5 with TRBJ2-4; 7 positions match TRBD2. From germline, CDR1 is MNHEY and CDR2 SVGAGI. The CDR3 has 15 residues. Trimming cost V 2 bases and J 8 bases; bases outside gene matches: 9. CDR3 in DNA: TGTGCCAGCAGTTACCAACTTGGGGGGGGATACATTCAGTACTTC. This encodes CASSYQLGGGYIQYF.

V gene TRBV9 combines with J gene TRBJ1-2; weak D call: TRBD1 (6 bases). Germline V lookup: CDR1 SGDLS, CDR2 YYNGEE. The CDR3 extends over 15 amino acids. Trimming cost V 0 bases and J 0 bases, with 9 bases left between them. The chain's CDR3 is CASSVEDRSNYGYTF. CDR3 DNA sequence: TGTGCCAGCAGCGTAGAAGACAGGTCTAACTATGGCTACACCTTC.

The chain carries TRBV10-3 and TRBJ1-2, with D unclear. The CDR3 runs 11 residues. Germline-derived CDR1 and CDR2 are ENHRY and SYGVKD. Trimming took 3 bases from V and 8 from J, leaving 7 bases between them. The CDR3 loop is CAISENAGYTF. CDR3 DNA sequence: TGTGCCATCAGTGAAAATGCGGGCTACACCTTC.

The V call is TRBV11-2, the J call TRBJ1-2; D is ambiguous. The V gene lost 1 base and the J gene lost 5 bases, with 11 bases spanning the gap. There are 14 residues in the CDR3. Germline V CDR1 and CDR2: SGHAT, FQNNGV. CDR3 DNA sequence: TGTGCCAGCAGCTTAGGTCCGGGAAGTTATGGCTACACCTTC. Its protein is CASSLGPGSYGYTF.

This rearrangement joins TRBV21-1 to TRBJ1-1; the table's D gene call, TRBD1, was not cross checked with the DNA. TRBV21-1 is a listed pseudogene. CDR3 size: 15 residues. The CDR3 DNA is TGTGCCAGTACCAAAACTGGGGCAACCCTCCCTGAAGCTTTCTTT. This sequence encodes CASTKTGATLPEAFF.

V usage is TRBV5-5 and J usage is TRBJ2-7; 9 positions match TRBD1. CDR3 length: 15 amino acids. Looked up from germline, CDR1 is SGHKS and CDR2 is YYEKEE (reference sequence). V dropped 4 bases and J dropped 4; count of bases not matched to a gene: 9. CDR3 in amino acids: CASSGGTGRTYEQYF. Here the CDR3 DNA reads TGTGCCAGCAGCGGGGGGACAGGGCGTACTTACGAGCAGTACTTC. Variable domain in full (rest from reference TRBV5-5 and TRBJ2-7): DAGVTQSPTHLIKTRGQQVTLRCSPISGHKSVSWYQQVLGQGPQFIFQYYEKEERGRGNFPDRFSARQFPNYSSELNVNALLLGDSALYLCASSGGTGRTYEQYFGPGTRLTVT.

This CDR3 reads CASSISAWSREPLVNTQYF. In nucleotides, the CDR3 is TGTGCCAGTAGTATTTCGGCGTGGTCGCGGGAGCCCTTAGTAAATACGCAGTATTTT. V gene TRBV19 combines with J gene TRBJ2-3; 7 bases align to TRBD2. The germline V gene encodes CDR1 LNHDA and CDR2 SQIVND (reference sequence). CDR3 length: 19 residues. V trimming: 3 bases; J trimming: 7 bases; junction bases outside the gene matches: 22.

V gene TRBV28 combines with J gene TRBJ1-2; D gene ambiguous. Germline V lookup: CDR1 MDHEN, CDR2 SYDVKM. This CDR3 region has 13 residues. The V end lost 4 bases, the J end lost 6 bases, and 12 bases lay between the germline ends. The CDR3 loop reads CASSSVRLDGYTF. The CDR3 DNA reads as TGTGCCAGCAGTTCCGTTCGTTTAGATGGCTACACCTTC.

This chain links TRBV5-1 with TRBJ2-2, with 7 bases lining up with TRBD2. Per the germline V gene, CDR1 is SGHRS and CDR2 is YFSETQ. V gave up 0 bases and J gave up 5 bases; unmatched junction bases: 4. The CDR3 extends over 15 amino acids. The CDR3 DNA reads TGCGCCAGCAGCTTGGGGGGGACTACGACCGGGGAGCTGTTTTTT. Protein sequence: CASSLGGTTTGELFF.

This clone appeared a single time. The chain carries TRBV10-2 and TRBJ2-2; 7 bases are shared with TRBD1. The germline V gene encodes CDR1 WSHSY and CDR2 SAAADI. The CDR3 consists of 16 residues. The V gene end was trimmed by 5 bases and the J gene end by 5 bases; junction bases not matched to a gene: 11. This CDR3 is CASSPRGQDLTGELFF. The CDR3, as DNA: TGCGCCAGCAGTCCCAGAGGACAGGATTTGACCGGGGAGCTGTTTTTT.

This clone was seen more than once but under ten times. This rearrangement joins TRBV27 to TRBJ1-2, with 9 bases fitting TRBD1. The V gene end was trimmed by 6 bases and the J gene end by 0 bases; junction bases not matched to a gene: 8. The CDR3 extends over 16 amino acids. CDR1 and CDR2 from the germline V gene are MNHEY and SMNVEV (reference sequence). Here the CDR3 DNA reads TGTGCCAGCAGCCCCTGGGGGACAGGGTCTAACTATGGCTACACCTTC. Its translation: CASSPWGTGSNYGYTF.

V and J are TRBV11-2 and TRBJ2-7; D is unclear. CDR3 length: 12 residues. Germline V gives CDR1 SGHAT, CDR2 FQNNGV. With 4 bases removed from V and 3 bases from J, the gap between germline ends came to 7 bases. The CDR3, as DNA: TGTGCCAGCAGCTACGTACACTACGAGCAGTACTTC. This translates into CASSYVHYEQYF.

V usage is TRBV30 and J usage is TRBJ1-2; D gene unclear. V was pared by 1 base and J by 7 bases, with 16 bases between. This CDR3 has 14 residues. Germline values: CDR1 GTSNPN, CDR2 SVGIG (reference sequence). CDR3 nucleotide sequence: TGTGCCTGGAGTGGTGGGTTCGGAGGGAGTGGCTACACCTTC. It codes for CAWSGGFGGSGYTF.